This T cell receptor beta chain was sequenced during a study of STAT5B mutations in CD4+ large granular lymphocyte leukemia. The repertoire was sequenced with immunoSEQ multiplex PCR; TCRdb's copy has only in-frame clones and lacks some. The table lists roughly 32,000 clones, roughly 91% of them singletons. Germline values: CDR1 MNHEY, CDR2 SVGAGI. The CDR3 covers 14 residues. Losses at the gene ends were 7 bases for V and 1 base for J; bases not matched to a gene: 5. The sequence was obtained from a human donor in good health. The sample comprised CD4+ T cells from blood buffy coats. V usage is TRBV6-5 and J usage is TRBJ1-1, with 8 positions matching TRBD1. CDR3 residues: CASTETGGNTEAFF. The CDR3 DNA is TGTGCCAGCACCGAAACAGGGGGGAACACTGAAGCTTTCTTT.